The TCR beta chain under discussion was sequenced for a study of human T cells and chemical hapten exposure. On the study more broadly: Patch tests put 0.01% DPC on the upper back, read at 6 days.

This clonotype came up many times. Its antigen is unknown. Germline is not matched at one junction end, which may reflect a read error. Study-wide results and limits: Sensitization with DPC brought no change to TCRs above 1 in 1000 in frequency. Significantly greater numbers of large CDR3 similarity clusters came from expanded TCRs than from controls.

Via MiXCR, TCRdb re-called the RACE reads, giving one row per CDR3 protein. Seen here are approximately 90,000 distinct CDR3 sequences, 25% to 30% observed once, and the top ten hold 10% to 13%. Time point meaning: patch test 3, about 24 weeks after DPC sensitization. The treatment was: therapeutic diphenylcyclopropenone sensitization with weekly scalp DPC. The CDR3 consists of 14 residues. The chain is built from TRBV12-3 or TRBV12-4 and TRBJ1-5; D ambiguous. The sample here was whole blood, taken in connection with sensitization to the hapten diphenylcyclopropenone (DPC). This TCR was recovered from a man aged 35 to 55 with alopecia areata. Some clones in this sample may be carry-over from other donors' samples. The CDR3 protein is CASSLAGSNQPQHF. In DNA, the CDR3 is TGTGCCAGCAGCTTAGCTGGTAGCAATCAGCCCCAGCATTTT.